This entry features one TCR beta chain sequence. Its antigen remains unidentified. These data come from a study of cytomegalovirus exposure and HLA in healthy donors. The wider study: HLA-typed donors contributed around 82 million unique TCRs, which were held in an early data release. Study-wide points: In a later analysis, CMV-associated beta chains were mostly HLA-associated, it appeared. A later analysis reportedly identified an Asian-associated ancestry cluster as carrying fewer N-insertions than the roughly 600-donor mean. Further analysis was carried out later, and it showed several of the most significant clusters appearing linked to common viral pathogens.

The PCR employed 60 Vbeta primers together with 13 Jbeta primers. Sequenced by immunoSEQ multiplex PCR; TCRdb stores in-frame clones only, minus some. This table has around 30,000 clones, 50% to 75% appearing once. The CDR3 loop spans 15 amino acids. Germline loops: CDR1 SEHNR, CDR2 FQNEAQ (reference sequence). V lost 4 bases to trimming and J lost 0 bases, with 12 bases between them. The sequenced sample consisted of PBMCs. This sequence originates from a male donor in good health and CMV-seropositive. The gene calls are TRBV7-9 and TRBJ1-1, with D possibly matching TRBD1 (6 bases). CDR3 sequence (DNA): TGTGCCAGCAGCTCCTACAGGGAAATGAACACTGAAGCTTTCTTT. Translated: CASSSYREMNTEAFF.